The source of this TCR beta chain is a study of T cells in Graves' hyperthyroidism and ophthalmopathy. The CDR3 totals 18 residues. Germline V lookup: CDR1 SQVTM, CDR2 ANQGSEA. V lost 5 bases to trimming and J lost 5 bases; unmatched junction nucleotides: 19. TCR beta CDR3 sequences were amplified from RNA transcripts. The HTBI primer set served for first-round RT-PCR of the TCR CDR3. Each CDR3 protein is one row after TCRdb ran MiXCR on the multiplex PCR reads. Altogether approximately 28,000 distinct CDR3 sequences are present, 40% to 55% being singletons, with the ten largest covering 10%. Together with thyroid ultrasound, orbital computed tomography, serum thyroxine and TRAb, clinical symptoms were used for diagnoses. In its sample, this clonotype is medium-sized.

The sample was blood. The chain couples TRBV29-1 to TRBJ2-1, with 9 bases matching TRBD2. The sequence was collected from a woman under 40 with Graves' hyperthyroidism. The CDR3 DNA reads TGCAGCGTTCTCGCGTTCCGACTTCTAGCGGGAAGAAACAATGAGCAGTTCTTC. The encoded protein is CSVLAFRLLAGRNNEQFF.